This T cell receptor (beta chain) was identified in a study of T cell changes during pregnancy in multiple sclerosis. Here immunoSEQ multiplex PCR was the method, and the copy in TCRdb shows in-frame clones only, minus some. The sample has under 65,000 clones, 92% seen once. The germline V and J ends were trimmed by 1 base and 8 bases, with 14 bases remaining between them. Germline V gene lookup returns CDR1 SGHAT and CDR2 FQNNGV. The CDR3 has 15 residues. This chain uses TRBV11-2 with TRBJ2-2, with a tentative D call TRBD2 (7 bases). The sample in question was CD4+ T cells from peripheral blood mononuclear cells, obtained after pregnancy. This clonotype was sampled from a female donor in good health, enrolled as a control in a pregnancy study. The CDR3 is CASSLAGGRAGELFF. The CDR3 DNA reads as TGTGCCAGCAGCTTAGCGGGGGGCCGGGCGGGGGAGCTGTTTTTT.